In this sample, the clone carrying this TCR beta chain turned up a few times. What it recognizes is unknown. Next came a second PCR, run for about 6 to 12 cycles, which used a sample-barcoded 5' primer along with a J-beta primer mix. Every cDNA molecule carried a tag from a template-switch adaptor bearing 12 random nucleotides. TCRdb analysed the 5' RACE reads with MiXCR anew, one entry per CDR3 protein. The data contain hundreds of thousands of distinct CDR3 sequences, around 52% of them singletons. The data are from a study of blood T cells in healthy people across ages. In germline, CDR1 is DFQATT, CDR2 SNEGSKA (reference sequence). The CDR3 consists of 13 residues. The ends lost 4 bases at V and 4 bases at J; junction bases unmatched: 4. Peripheral blood samples of 9 to 10 milliliters were drawn from each donor. Study-wide findings and caveats: From one million sequenced T cells, diversity estimates were lower bounds. Both naive CD4+ cell counts and diversity were greater in long-lived donors than in aged donors.

V and J are TRBV20-1 and TRBJ2-1; TRBD2 aligns across 7 bases. The specimen was blood. The sequence was obtained from a woman aged 80 or over in good health. Written as DNA, the CDR3 is TGCAGTGCTAAGCGGGGCGATTACAATGAGCAGTTCTTC. Translation gives CSAKRGDYNEQFF.